The 18 T cell receptor beta chains reported below all come from one sample, sequenced in a study of T cells in Graves' hyperthyroidism and ophthalmopathy. RNA transcripts served as the template for amplifying TCR beta CDR3 regions. The study used the HTBI primer set for a first-round RT-PCR of the TCR CDR3. Via MiXCR, TCRdb re-called the multiplex PCR reads, giving one row per CDR3 protein. This sample has about 210,000 distinct CDR3 sequences, with over 15% found just once. The sample was blood. These receptors came from a man between 45 and 60 years old with Graves' hyperthyroidism.

At least ten counts were recorded for this clonotype. The chain combines TRBV7-8 with TRBJ2-1, with D unclear. V gave up 5 bases and J gave up 3 bases, with 23 bases separating them. The germline V gene has CDR1 SGHVS and CDR2 FQNEAQ. The CDR3 is made up of 18 amino acids. For the CDR3, the DNA is TGTGCCAGCAGCCTTAACGACCCAATAGCACAGATCTACAATGAGCAGTTCTTC. Translation gives CASSLNDPIAQIYNEQFF.

V usage is TRBV5-1 and J usage is TRBJ2-5; tentative D call: TRBD2 (6 bases). Germline values: CDR1 SGHRS, CDR2 YFSETQ. This CDR3 contains 15 residues. Trimming shortened V by 0 bases and J by 5 bases, and 14 bases separated the two germline ends. The CDR3 is CASSLAPGEAETQYF. CDR3 in DNA: TGCGCCAGCAGCTTGGCTCCGGGAGAAGCCGAGACCCAGTACTTC.

This clonotype appeared many times. J is TRBJ2-1 and V is TRBV11-2, with TRBD2 identical over 8 bases. CDR3 length equals 13 residues. The V and J ends lost 6 bases and 6 bases, in that order; junction bases with no gene match: 4. Per germline, CDR1 SGHAT and CDR2 FQNNGV. The CDR3 reads CASRFSGTNEQFF. CDR3 sequence (DNA): TGTGCCAGCAGATTTAGCGGGACCAATGAGCAGTTCTTC.

The chain recombines TRBV13 with TRBJ2-1; TRBD2 agrees at 7 bases. Trimming at V came to 0 bases and at J to 8 bases, leaving 10 bases not matched to a gene. This CDR3 is built from 16 residues. CDR1 and CDR2 from the germline V gene are PRHDT and FYEKMQ (reference sequence). DNA of the CDR3: TGTGCCAGCAGCTTAGGTCTTGTCGGCGGGAGTCATGAGCAGTTCTTC. Protein sequence: CASSLGLVGGSHEQFF.

This chain connects TRBV20-1 to TRBJ1-4; 9 positions agree with TRBD1. Germline assignment: CDR1 DFQATT and CDR2 SNEGSKA (reference sequence). The CDR3 runs 15 residues. V was clipped by 4 bases and J by 7 bases; unmatched bases: 10. CDR3 sequence reads: CSATPIRDRVEKLFF. CDR3 nucleotide sequence: TGCAGTGCTACACCAATCCGGGACAGGGTTGAAAAACTGTTTTTT.

The rearrangement links TRBV7-3 to TRBJ2-3; 8 positions match TRBD2. Germline V lookup: CDR1 SGHTA, CDR2 FQGTGA. This CDR3 has 16 residues. Trimming removed 4 bases from V and 2 bases from J; junction bases left unmatched: 8. CDR3 in amino acids: CASSCRGGEDTDTQYF. Here the CDR3 DNA reads TGTGCCAGCAGCTGCCGGGGGGGGGAGGACACAGATACGCAGTATTTT.

This chain joins TRBV20-1 and TRBJ2-2; the match to TRBD1 covers 8 bases. This CDR3 is 19 amino acids long. Germline V CDR1 and CDR2: DFQATT, SNEGSKA (reference sequence). The junction had 16 bases not matched to a gene; V was cut back by 0 bases and J by 4 bases. DNA for the CDR3: TGCAGTGCTAGAGACCGGACAGGGCCAGGGCAGGGCCTCACCGGGGAGCTGTTTTTT. Translating it yields CSARDRTGPGQGLTGELFF.

This clonotype has ten or more counts. This chain links TRBV6-1 with TRBJ2-3; 9 nucleotides match TRBD1. The junction had 0 bases not matched to a gene; V was cut back by 1 base and J by 4 bases. Germline values: CDR1 MNHNS, CDR2 SASEGT. This CDR3 has 14 residues. The CDR3 DNA follows: TGTGCCAGCAGTGAAGGGACAGGGGCAGATACGCAGTATTTT. This encodes CASSEGTGADTQYF.

This clonotype has a count of ten or more. The chain employs TRBV11-3 and TRBJ2-6; D uncertain. The CDR3 sequence is 13 residues long. V was trimmed by 8 bases and J by 3 bases, leaving 8 bases between them. The germline gives CDR1 SGHNT, CDR2 YENEEA. The CDR3 nucleotides read TGTGCCAGCTGCCCTAGTGGGGCCAACGTCCTGACTTTC. Translated, it gives CASCPSGANVLTF.

There are a few counts of this clonotype. The chain has TRBV20-1 and TRBJ2-5, with 13 bases matching TRBD2. V gave up 6 bases and J gave up 2 bases; unmatched junction bases: 3. Germline CDR1 is DFQATT and CDR2 is SNEGSKA (reference sequence). This CDR3 has 14 residues. The CDR3 reads CSATGLAGQETQYF. CDR3 DNA sequence: TGCAGTGCCACGGGACTAGCGGGGCAAGAGACCCAGTACTTC.

This clonotype was detected a few times. V usage is TRBV10-1 and J usage is TRBJ2-3; 11 nucleotides align to TRBD2. V shed 3 bases, J shed 5 bases, and the junction held 4 bases outside the gene matches. CDR3 length equals 15 residues. CDR1 WNHNN and CDR2 SYGVQD come from the germline V gene (reference sequence). CDR3 region: CASSELAGAVDTQYF. In DNA form, the CDR3 reads TGCGCCAGCAGTGAACTAGCGGGAGCTGTAGATACGCAGTATTTT.

This clonotype has more than one count but fewer than ten. The chain uses TRBV6-2 or TRBV6-3 and TRBJ1-5; 7 nucleotides match TRBD1. The CDR3 runs to 15 residues. V lost 4 bases, J lost 4 bases, and 7 bases stayed unmatched. CDR1 and CDR2 from the germline V gene are MNHEY and SVGEGT. The CDR3 region is CASSFQTGWNQPQHF. The CDR3 DNA is TGTGCCAGCAGTTTCCAGACAGGGTGGAATCAGCCCCAGCATTTT.

V is TRBV28 and J is TRBJ2-6, with TRBD2 matching over 7 bases. CDR1 and CDR2 (germline): MDHEN, SYDVKM. This CDR3 contains 16 residues. Unmatched junction bases numbered 9, after V lost 6 bases and J lost 4 bases. CDR3 sequence reads: CASSHGLGYGANVLTF. The CDR3 region has the DNA TGTGCCAGCAGCCACGGACTAGGGTACGGGGCCAACGTCCTGACTTTC.

CDR3 DNA: TGCGCCAGCAGCTTGGGACTAGCGGTTGGTACAGATACGCAGTATTTT. Protein product: CASSLGLAVGTDTQYF. The chain couples TRBV5-1 to TRBJ2-3, with 9 bases fitting TRBD2. From germline, CDR1 is SGHRS and CDR2 YFSETQ. The V gene end was trimmed by 0 bases and the J gene end by 3 bases; junction bases not matched to a gene: 5. The length of the CDR3 is 16 residues.

V and J are TRBV7-8 and TRBJ1-4; D remains unclear. Germline loops: CDR1 SGHVS, CDR2 FQNEAQ. CDR3 size: 13 residues. V lost 3 bases and J 5 bases, leaving 7 bases between the germline ends. The DNA of the CDR3 is TGTGCCAGCAGCTTGGTAGAGAATGAAAAACTGTTTTTT. Translated: CASSLVENEKLFF.

This rearrangement joins TRBV11-3 to TRBJ1-1; 8 positions agree with TRBD1. With 4 bases clipped from V and 3 bases from J, the junction kept 16 bases outside the gene matches. The CDR3 loop spans 18 amino acids. The germline V gene has CDR1 SGHNT and CDR2 YENEEA. Written as DNA, the CDR3 is TGTGCCAGCAGCTCCGACAGGGGCCGGATGCGGTTGGACACTGAAGCTTTCTTT. Residues: CASSSDRGRMRLDTEAFF.

The sample holds many counts of this clonotype. The chain uses TRBV2 and TRBJ2-7; 8 bases are shared with TRBD1. The CDR3 has 13 residues. The V gene's germline CDR1 is SNHLY and CDR2 FYNNEI. Losses at the gene ends were 2 bases for V and 5 bases for J; bases not matched to a gene: 2. The CDR3 spells CASSEQGADEQYF. The CDR3 nucleotides read TGTGCCAGCAGTGAACAGGGGGCCGACGAGCAGTACTTC.

Notes on this clonotype: One junction end does not reproduce the germline sequence, and a read error may be involved. This chain links TRBV28 with TRBJ2-4; D is perhaps TRBD2 (5 bases). The CDR3 runs to 14 residues. Germline values: CDR1 MDHEN, CDR2 SYDVKM. The CDR3 coding sequence is TGTGCCACCACCGGACTCAGAGCCAAAGACATTCAGTACTTC. Residues: CATTGLRAKDIQYF.